The 28 T cell receptor beta chains below were found in one sample sequenced in a study of T cell clonotyping in hematopoietic cell transplantation. Here immunoSEQ multiplex PCR was the method, and the copy in TCRdb shows in-frame clones only, minus some. This sample has 55,000 to 70,000 clones, with around 94% found just once. Specimen: peripheral blood mononuclear cells. These receptors came from a man over 45 in good health. Some clones in this sample may be carry-over from other donors' samples.

This chain uses TRBV29-1 with TRBJ1-1; D perhaps matches TRBD1 (6 bases). The ends were cut back, 5 bases at V and 3 bases at J, with 13 bases in the middle. The CDR3 covers 13 residues. The germline CDR1 and CDR2 sequences are SQVTM and ANQGSEA. CDR3 protein: CSVLQGGHTEAFF. In DNA, the CDR3 is TGCAGCGTTTTACAGGGTGGGCACACTGAAGCTTTCTTT.

This chain links TRBV4-2 with TRBJ2-7, with D maybe TRBD1 (6 bases). Germline CDR1 LGHNA, CDR2 YNFKEQ. CDR3 length: 15 amino acids. Trimming cost V 0 bases and J 4 bases, with 13 bases left between them. CDR3 region: CASSQESTQGYEQYF. In nucleotides, the CDR3 is TGTGCCAGCAGCCAAGAATCGACACAGGGTTACGAGCAGTACTTC.

The chain's CDR3 is CATSRESTGQGYTF. In DNA, the CDR3 is TGTGCCACCAGCAGAGAATCCACAGGGCAAGGCTACACCTTC. The rearrangement links TRBV15 to TRBJ1-2, with D perhaps TRBD1 (6 bases). V was clipped by 0 bases and J by 8 bases, with 13 bases between them. The CDR3 is made up of 14 amino acids. The germline CDR1 and CDR2 sequences are LNHNV and YYDKDF (reference sequence).

This clone was seen a few times. The V gene is TRBV19, the J gene TRBJ2-3; D is ambiguous. Germline lookup yields CDR1 LNHDA and CDR2 SQIVND (reference sequence). This CDR3 is built from 15 residues. V was trimmed by 3 bases and J by 1 base, leaving 11 bases between them. This CDR3 reads CASSMSSRGTDTQYF. In nucleotides, the CDR3 is TGTGCCAGTAGTATGTCCTCTCGGGGCACAGATACGCAGTATTTT.

The chain carries TRBV5-4 and TRBJ1-2; D gene uncertain. Germline lookup yields CDR1 SGHNT and CDR2 YYREEE (reference sequence). CDR3 length: 15 amino acids. V lost 1 base and J lost 0, with 10 bases in between. CDR3: CASSLWGSSNYGYTF. CDR3 DNA sequence: TGTGCCAGCAGCTTGTGGGGTTCGTCTAACTATGGCTACACCTTC.

The rearrangement links TRBV4-1 to TRBJ2-5; D is possibly TRBD1 or TRBD2 (6 bases each). V was cut by 2 bases and J by 2 bases, with 27 bases left in between. CDR1 is MGHRA, CDR2 YSYEKL, per germline. The CDR3 is 20 residues long. The CDR3 bases are TGCGCCAGCAGCCAACCAATGGCGGGACACTCAATATCTCCTCAAGAGACCCAGTACTTC. This gives the protein CASSQPMAGHSISPQETQYF.

V and J are TRBV7-9 and TRBJ2-2; 8 bases match TRBD2. Germline lookup yields CDR1 SEHNR and CDR2 FQNEAQ (reference sequence). This CDR3 has 17 amino acids. With 4 bases clipped from V and 8 bases from J, the junction kept 15 bases outside the gene matches. CDR3 sequence: CASSSPTSGEHRGELFF. DNA of the CDR3: TGTGCCAGCAGCTCCCCCACTAGCGGAGAACACCGAGGGGAGCTGTTTTTT.

CDR3 region: CASSYWGGRVNEQYF. The CDR3 region has the DNA TGTGCCAGCAGTTACTGGGGGGGCAGGGTGAACGAGCAGTACTTC. V is TRBV6-5 and J is TRBJ2-7, with TRBD2 as a possible D gene (7 bases). The CDR3 extends over 15 amino acids. CDR1 is MNHEY and CDR2 is SVGAGI in the germline V gene. Trimming removed 1 base at V and 5 bases at J, with 15 bases between.

The V gene is TRBV7-2, the J gene TRBJ1-4, with D perhaps TRBD1 (5 bases). This CDR3 is 16 amino acids long. Deletions cut 5 bases from V and 3 bases from J, with 16 bases between. Germline V gene data show CDR1 as SGHTA and CDR2 as FQGNSA. This chain's CDR3 is CASSLSGPTANEKLFF. The DNA for the CDR3 is TGTGCCAGCAGCCTGTCGGGACCGACAGCTAATGAAAAACTGTTTTTT.

This chain connects TRBV2 to TRBJ2-2; TRBD1 agrees at 7 bases. The CDR3 spans 15 residues. Germline-derived CDR1 and CDR2 are SNHLY and FYNNEI. J lost 4 bases, V lost 2 bases, and 4 bases had no gene match. The CDR3 loop reads CASSESTGFTGELFF. The CDR3 DNA follows: TGTGCCAGCAGTGAATCGACAGGGTTCACCGGGGAGCTGTTTTTT.

The chain has TRBV30 and TRBJ1-2; 10 bases fit TRBD1. CDR3 length: 14 residues. Trimming removed 0 bases from V and 8 bases from J; junction bases left unmatched: 6. Germline V gene lookup returns CDR1 GTSNPN and CDR2 SVGIG (reference sequence). The CDR3: CAWSVYKTGGGYTF. DNA of the CDR3: TGTGCCTGGAGTGTCTATAAGACAGGGGGCGGCTACACCTTC.

The CDR3 is CAAQEVGRTDTQYF. The CDR3 DNA reads as TGTGCCGCCCAGGAGGTCGGGAGAACAGATACGCAGTATTTT. The V call is TRBV5-4, the J call TRBJ2-3; tentative D call: TRBD2 (6 bases). The V gene lost 10 bases and the J gene lost 3 bases, with 18 bases spanning the gap. This CDR3 is built from 14 residues. CDR1 SGHNT and CDR2 YYREEE come from the germline V gene (reference sequence).

In regard to this clone: A much larger clone differs from this one at a single base, so this may be a read error. The chain is built from TRBV7-6 and TRBJ2-3, with D maybe TRBD2 (6 bases). The CDR3 is 13 residues long. The V gene lost 1 base and the J gene lost 4 bases, with 6 bases spanning the gap. CDR1 is SGHVS, CDR2 FNYEAQ, per germline. The CDR3 region has the DNA TGTGCCAGCAGCTTAGGGGGGGCAGATACGCAGTATTTT. This gives the protein CASSLGGADTQYF.

The chain recombines TRBV12-5 with TRBJ2-1; no clear D gene. In germline, CDR1 is LGHNT, CDR2 FRNRAP. V lost 2 bases and J lost 10, with 6 bases in between. This CDR3 comprises 11 residues. CDR3 residues: CASGLSDEQFF. Written as DNA, the CDR3 is TGTGCTAGTGGTTTGTCTGACGAGCAGTTCTTC. Combining the CDR3 with reference TRBV12-5 and TRBJ2-1 gives the whole variable domain DARVTQTPRHKVTEMGQEVTMRCQPILGHNTVFWYRQTMMQGLELLAYFRNRAPLDDSGMPKDRFSAEMPDATLATLKIQPSEPRDSAVYFCASGLSDEQFFGPGTRLTVL.

The chain is built from TRBV29-1 and TRBJ1-1, with D possibly TRBD1 on 6 matching bases. Between the trimmed V and J ends, which lost 6 bases and 1 base, there was a span of 12 bases. CDR1 and CDR2 from the germline V gene are SQVTM and ANQGSEA. This CDR3 is built from 13 residues. CDR3 bases: TGCAGCGTCAGACAGGAGTGGAACACTGAAGCTTTCTTT. Residues: CSVRQEWNTEAFF. Combining the CDR3 with reference TRBV29-1 and TRBJ1-1 gives the whole variable domain SAVISQKPSRDICQRGTSLTIQCQVDSQVTMMFWYRQQPGQSLTLIATANQGSEATYESGFVIDKFPISRPNLTFSTLTVSNMSPEDSSIYLCSVRQEWNTEAFFGQGTRLTVV.

The chain couples TRBV6-5 to TRBJ1-4; D might be TRBD1 (5 bases). Looked up from germline, CDR1 is MNHEY and CDR2 is SVGAGI. The CDR3 loop spans 15 amino acids. V lost 0 bases and J 0 bases, leaving 5 bases between the germline ends. CDR3 DNA: TGTGCCAGCAGTTACTCGACAGCAACTAATGAAAAACTGTTTTTT. Residues: CASSYSTATNEKLFF.

This clone was detected once. The chain joins TRBV5-1 to TRBJ2-2; D uncertain. CDR1 and CDR2 from the germline V gene are SGHRS and YFSETQ. Deletions cut 0 bases from V and 0 bases from J, with 9 bases between. CDR3 size: 16 residues. CDR3 residues: CASSLVGRSNTGELFF. For the CDR3, the DNA is TGCGCCAGCAGCTTGGTGGGCAGGTCGAACACCGGGGAGCTGTTTTTT.

J is TRBJ1-1 and V is TRBV5-1, with D possibly being TRBD1 (5 bases). CDR3 length: 14 residues. Germline CDR1 SGHRS, CDR2 YFSETQ. The V end lost 3 bases, the J end lost 1 base, and 10 bases lay between the germline ends. The DNA of the CDR3 is TGCGCCAGCAGCTCGGGACCGTCGAACACTGAAGCTTTCTTT. This gives the protein CASSSGPSNTEAFF.

The CDR3 is CASRSGVTNTEAFF. CDR3 nucleotide sequence: TGTGCCAGCAGATCAGGGGTGACGAACACTGAAGCTTTCTTT. V usage is TRBV6-6 and J usage is TRBJ1-1; D may be TRBD1 (6 bases). The CDR3 contains 14 residues. V was trimmed by 6 bases and J by 1 base, leaving 12 bases between them. The germline gives CDR1 MNHNY, CDR2 SVGAGI (reference sequence).

This chain links TRBV28 with TRBJ1-2, with TRBD1 as a possible D gene (5 bases). V lost 4 bases, J lost 8 bases, and 20 bases lay in between. The CDR3 is made up of 15 amino acids. From germline, CDR1 is MDHEN and CDR2 SYDVKM. The CDR3 loop reads CASSSGTFVSTGYTF. DNA for the CDR3: TGTGCCAGCAGTTCCGGGACCTTTGTCTCTACGGGCTACACCTTC.

This clone was picked up one time. The J gene is TRBJ2-3, the V gene TRBV7-3; 8 positions agree with TRBD2. With V trimmed by 4 bases and J by 1 base, 4 bases remained unmatched. The CDR3 totals 15 residues. Germline CDR1 is SGHTA and CDR2 is FQGTGA. The CDR3 nucleotides are TGTGCCAGCAGCTCCCGGGGGGGTGGCACAGATACGCAGTATTTT. This sequence encodes CASSSRGGGTDTQYF.

The chain links TRBV7-2 to TRBJ2-1; no firm D call. Germline values: CDR1 SGHTA, CDR2 FQGNSA. V lost 5 bases, J lost 7 bases, and 9 bases lay in between. The CDR3 is made up of 12 amino acids. CDR3 loop: CASSPPLNEQFF. CDR3 nucleotide sequence: TGTGCCAGCAGCCCTCCGTTGAATGAGCAGTTCTTC.

This chain connects TRBV6-5 to TRBJ2-7; D possibly corresponds to TRBD2 (5 bases). Trimming took off 0 bases at V and 1 base at J, with 7 bases between the two ends. This CDR3 region has 14 residues. Germline assignment: CDR1 MNHEY and CDR2 SVGAGI. The CDR3 loop is CASSYSRGSYEQYF. The CDR3 nucleotides are TGTGCCAGCAGTTACTCCCGGGGTTCCTACGAGCAGTACTTC.

V and J are TRBV4-1 and TRBJ2-7; D tentatively fits TRBD1 or TRBD2 (5 bases each). CDR1 is MGHRA and CDR2 is YSYEKL in the germline V gene. The CDR3 totals 19 residues. V gave up 3 bases and J gave up 1 base, with 25 bases separating them. DNA for the CDR3: TGCGCCAGCAGCCAGTTTCCGCCCGCGACCGGGGCCAATTCCTACGAGCAGTACTTC. Translated: CASSQFPPATGANSYEQYF.

The V call is TRBV7-3, the J call TRBJ2-3; D is unresolved. The CDR3 sequence is 14 residues long. Germline-derived CDR1 and CDR2 are SGHTA and FQGTGA. Between the trimmed V and J ends, which lost 5 bases and 2 bases, there was a span of 11 bases. In DNA, the CDR3 is TGTGCCAGCAGCCTGGCGCTCGCCACAGATACGCAGTATTTT. This encodes CASSLALATDTQYF.

The chain employs TRBV27 and TRBJ2-7; D is unclear. This CDR3 region has 14 residues. With 0 bases removed from V and 3 bases from J, the gap between germline ends came to 9 bases. The germline gives CDR1 MNHEY, CDR2 SMNVEV (reference sequence). The CDR3 loop is CASSLSPIGYEQYF. In DNA form, the CDR3 reads TGTGCCAGCAGTTTATCACCTATTGGCTACGAGCAGTACTTC.

The V call is TRBV11-2, the J call TRBJ2-3, with 7 bases matching TRBD2. The CDR3 extends over 15 amino acids. V shed 4 bases, J shed 0 bases, and the junction held 4 bases outside the gene matches. Germline V CDR1 and CDR2: SGHAT, FQNNGV. CDR3 loop: CASSSAGSSTDTQYF. In DNA, the CDR3 is TGTGCCAGCAGCTCAGCGGGGAGTAGCACAGATACGCAGTATTTT. The full variable domain, in which reference TRBV11-2 and TRBJ2-3 provide the parts outside the CDR3, is EAGVAQSPRYKIIEKRQSVAFWCNPISGHATLYWYQQILGQGPKLLIQFQNNGVVDDSQLPKDRFSAERLKGVDSTLKIQPAKLEDSAVYLCASSSAGSSTDTQYFGPGTRLTVL.

This chain links TRBV19 with TRBJ1-1; maybe TRBD1 (5 bases). The CDR3 loop spans 15 amino acids. Looked up from germline, CDR1 is LNHDA and CDR2 is SQIVND (reference sequence). V was cut by 4 bases and J by 0 bases, with 12 bases left in between. CDR3 residues: CASSSSAGMNTEAFF. The CDR3 DNA reads TGTGCCAGTAGTAGTAGTGCAGGGATGAACACTGAAGCTTTCTTT.